This TCR beta chain came from a study of cytomegalovirus exposure and HLA in healthy donors (dated by TCRdb to about 2017). Context from the whole study: An earlier analysis of about 560 of the donors reported 276 Gb of sequence data and about 120 million unique TCR beta sequences obtained from some 170 million T cells. An early release covering roughly 600 HLA-typed donors comprised approximately 300 gigabases of sequencing data and about 90 million unique TCR sequences. Of the roughly 400 genotyped donors, approximately 82% fell in the genetic ancestry cluster associated with self-reported Caucasian donors. The study aimed to test whether signatures of past pathogen exposure could be identified by cataloging public T cell receptors. The study used immunosequencing to profile the T cell repertoires of 670 or so subjects and linked those repertoires to cytomegalovirus serostatus. A separate validation cohort of over a hundred different subjects was used in addition to the roughly 700-subject first cohort. The study combined high-throughput TCR immunosequencing, statistical association of individual TCRs with disease status, and machine learning to predict cytomegalovirus infection status. In a later analysis, previously published TCR beta repertoires from 666 donors were re-analyzed and high-resolution HLA genotyping was added so that TCR occurrence patterns could be studied. In the later analysis, no new phenotypic data were used to find candidate immune exposures; instead, reliance was placed on TCR beta sequences and their occurrence across donors. To decide whether each TCR beta V gene segment behaved as functional or pseudogenic, an earlier analysis of approximately 620 of the donors relied on high-throughput TCR beta sequencing. Donor age, sex, ethnicity and CMV serostatus were compiled together with the repertoire data. A later genetic analysis used genome-wide SNP genotypes for about 60% of the roughly 670 donors, treating that subset as a discovery cohort. Every discovery cohort repertoire had been produced on one sequencing platform. HLA typing included class I and class II loci at four-digit resolution. The number of typed donors differed by locus: about 620-640 for A, B, C, DRB1 and DQB1; 500 to 550 for DQA1; 606 for DPA1; and some 450 for DPB1. Roughly five DR-DQ haplotypes were treated as single units for association and clustering because of strong linkage in the cohort. On average, roughly 250,000 unique TCR beta nucleotide sequences were sequenced per donor among more than 350 genotyped donors of the cohort, with roughly 18% of those sequences being non-productive. General study outcomes and caveats: V-gene and J-gene trimming of TCR beta chains was associated with a missense DCLRE1C variant in a later genetic analysis, and the association was replicated in an independent cohort. Because counts were too low, about 15 rarely observed V segments, including chromosome 9 orphons, were left out of the earlier analysis of 587 of the donors. In vitro tests confirmed that three of the cytomegalovirus-associated TCR beta chains recognize cytomegalovirus antigens. A further reported finding was that TCR beta sequences accurately predicted the HLA-A and HLA-B alleles for most subjects in the first cohort. In this cohort, only TCR beta chains were sequenced, and detectable features were limited by the absence of alpha or paired-chain data. Correlated functional status among segregating V segments might reflect linkage disequilibrium, but an unknown experimental factor could not be ruled out. In a later genetic analysis, fewer N-insertions in productive TCRs were reported among donors in an Asian-associated ancestry cluster than the approximately 630-donor mean. According to a later analysis, TCR association rates differed among HLA loci, with DRB1 alleles showing the most associated TCRs and HLA-C alleles showing the fewest. CMV serostatus was the only immune exposure information available for the cohort. An earlier analysis of 450 to 750 of the donors showed that most TCR beta V segments appeared in productive rearrangements either about 87% or about 30% of the time, which broadly matched IMGT annotations. The sequencing pipeline was judged likely to have produced a cluster of highly shared sequence variants as a technical artifact. Presence/absence analyses assumed roughly uniform sequencing depth across donors, an assumption that may not hold. Some IMGT-functional V segments, including TRBV6-2 and TRBV6-3, could not be told apart with the 87-base-pair reads, so those segments were excluded. Most TCR sequences were seen in very few donors, while some public TCRs were found in many individuals. When HLA alleles, especially DR and DQ, strongly co-occurred, TCR associations were difficult to assign to individual alleles. Compared with equally common non-associated chains, HLA-associated TCR beta chains in a later analysis were more clonally expanded and had lower generation probabilities. Because HLA typing was unavailable for some donors at each locus, only the typed subset was used in association tests. In a later analysis, 16,951 TCR beta sequences were associated with specific HLA alleles at a false discovery rate of 0.05. In the study, approximately 150 TCR beta chains were listed as associated with cytomegalovirus. The classifier was reported to diagnose cytomegalovirus status with high specificity and sensitivity in both the original and validation cohorts. According to a later analysis, most CMV-associated TCR beta chains appeared to be HLA-restricted, and the HLA associations seemed to be driven largely by CMV exposure. The authors suggested that the approach could potentially be extended to other disease states and immunological phenotypes. A later analysis reported that several top co-occurrence clusters appeared linked to parvovirus B19, influenza, CMV and Epstein-Barr virus.

The cohort consisted of some 730 healthy bone marrow donors. At the time of sampling, all cohort members were nominally healthy, though unrecorded immune exposures were likely present. The donor tested CMV seronegative and was one of the 352 seronegative cohort members. A peripheral blood sample was provided by each donor, and peripheral blood mononuclear cells were used for TCR beta sequencing. Genomic DNA extraction from the blood cell samples was performed with the Qiagen DNeasy Blood Extraction Kit. Libraries were constructed by the immunoSEQ multiplex PCR assay. For the multiplex PCR, a mixture combining 60 forward primers for TCR Vbeta segments and 13 reverse primers for TCR Jbeta segments was used. The CDR3 region of rearranged TCR beta genes was amplified from genomic DNA with a multiplex PCR assay. The amplified TCR beta libraries were sequenced on the Illumina HiSeq System as 87-base-pair reads. The published analysis was carried out like this. A later analysis counted tens of millions of unique TCR beta chains across the 550 to 800 repertoires, and approximately 11 million of these chains were shared by at least two donors. To remove PCR and sequencing errors, raw reads were error-corrected and collapsed into unique sequences using a nearest-neighbor algorithm that merged closely related sequences. CDR3 sequences were aligned to IMGT reference sequences to assign V, D and J gene segments. For a sequence to be retained, at least a six-nucleotide match to both a V gene segment and a J gene segment was required. Rearrangements were classified as productive when the CDR3 lacked stop codons and remained in frame with V and J, and all other rearrangements were classified as non-productive. Following IMGT convention, CDR3 was defined as the stretch from the second conserved V-encoded cysteine up to the conserved J-encoded phenylalanine. Sequences without an unambiguous match to a single V gene segment were excluded from the earlier analysis of about 630 of the donors. An earlier analysis of a few hundred of the donors called V segments functional above 56.7% productive rearrangements and segregating when the between-donor standard deviation exceeded 5%. A statistical classification framework was built for diagnosing cytomegalovirus status from the catalog of TCR beta chain sequences. V and J gene assignment, in a later analysis, came from comparing TCR nucleotide sequences with IMGT/GENE-DB human TR gene sequences. Using the TCRdist pipeline, a later analysis assigned CDR3 sequences along with most-parsimonious VDJ recombination scenarios. In a later analysis, each TCR beta chain was defined by its CDR3 amino acid sequence together with its V-gene family, and reads lacking a unique V-gene family were excluded. As a way to deal with suspected cross-contamination and a sequencing artifact, a later analysis dropped 450 to 600 nucleotide sequences that were highly shared and had low generation probability. For each public chain, a later analysis derived a clonal expansion index from normalized ranks of inferred template counts within each repertoire. In a later analysis, generation probabilities were computed with a VDJ recombination model fitted to out-of-frame rearrangements, and the resulting probabilities were checked against IGoR. A later analysis scored TCR-TCR, TCR-HLA and TCR-CMV co-occurrence with hypergeometric tests, applying a repertoire-size bias correction to TCR pairs. To estimate false discovery rates, a later analysis permuted the HLA or CMV assignments 20 times. A later analysis grouped co-occurring TCRs with DBSCAN, adding TCRdist sequence similarity when clustering within HLA-allele-positive subsets. For co-occurrence clustering, repertoires with fewer than 30,000 or more than 120,000 public chains were excluded, along with roughly five repertoires with anomalous nucleotide sharing. The table was pulled from immuneACCESS by TCRdb, which kept in-frame rearrangements only. Such tables lose some clones; where checked, under half of the loss comes from unresolved V genes, and the rest has no known cause. For V, J and clone size, that table is used; D and trimming come from the DNA. This sample comprises approximately 120,000 clones, around 75% of them detected only once. The ten top clones hold 3.3% of the sample.

In the germline V gene, CDR1 corresponds to MDHEN and CDR2 to SYDVKM. Its CDR3 holds 18 amino acids, cysteine through phenylalanine. The entry retains the CDR3 DNA only, 54 bases that are in frame from base 1. V is pruned by 5 bases and J by 1 base, leaving 13 bases of the junction without a gene match. On this clone itself: What antigen it recognizes has not been identified. No base quality values were provided; no much bigger clone lies one nucleotide off.

Sequencing was performed on PBMCs. Recombination connected TRBV28 to TRBJ2-5; 10 middle bases align to TRBD2. This TCR was recovered from a woman aged 50 to 65 in good health and CMV-seronegative. The encoded CDR3 is CASSLNPNLAGAQETQYF. The sequence in DNA is TGTGCCAGCAGTCTTAACCCCAACCTAGCGGGAGCCCAAGAGACCCAGTACTTC.